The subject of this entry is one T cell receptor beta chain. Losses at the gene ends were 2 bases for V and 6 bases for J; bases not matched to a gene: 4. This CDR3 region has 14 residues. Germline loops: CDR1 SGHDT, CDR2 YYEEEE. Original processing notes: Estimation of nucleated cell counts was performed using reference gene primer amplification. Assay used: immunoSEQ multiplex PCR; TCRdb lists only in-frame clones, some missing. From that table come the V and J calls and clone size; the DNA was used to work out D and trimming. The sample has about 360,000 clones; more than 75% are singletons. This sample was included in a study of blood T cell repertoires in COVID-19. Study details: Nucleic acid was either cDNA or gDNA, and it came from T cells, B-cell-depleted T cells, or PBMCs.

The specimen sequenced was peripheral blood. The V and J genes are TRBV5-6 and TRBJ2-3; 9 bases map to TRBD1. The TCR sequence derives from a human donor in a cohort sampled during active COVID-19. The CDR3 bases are TGTGCCAGCAGCTTCGACAGGGGGAGGGATACGCAGTATTTT. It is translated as CASSFDRGRDTQYF.